These T cell receptor beta chains were read from a single sample in a study of immune evolution from preneoplasia to lung adenocarcinoma. Method: immunoSEQ multiplex PCR; TCRdb's copy keeps in-frame clones and lacks some. The repertoire holds tens of thousands of clones, with over 75% as singletons. Sequencing was performed on FFPE invasive lung adenocarcinoma tissue. Receptors originate from a person between 55 and 70 years old with lung adenocarcinoma. Both conserved end residues are part of each CDR3. The order of the fields is V gene, J gene, CDR3 length, clone size, D gene, CDR3 protein, CDR3 DNA. A D gene is named only where the DNA matches it firmly. Clone size is given for some rows only: seen once, a few or many times, or a class if the clone is expanded.

TRBV5-8,TRBJ1-2,15,once,NA,CASSYPGPMNYGYTF,TGTGCCAGCAGCTACCCGGGACCGATGAACTATGGCTACACCTTC
TRBV6-5,TRBJ1-3,15,NA,NA,CASSYGGDSGNTIYF,TGTGCCAGCAGTTATGGAGGAGACTCTGGAAACACCATATATTTT
TRBV6-1,TRBJ2-1,10,once,NA,CASGYNEQFF,TGTGCCAGCGGTTACAATGAGCAGTTCTTC
TRBV10-3,TRBJ2-7,14,NA,TRBD2,CAIREREAQNEQYF,TGTGCCATCAGGGAGCGGGAGGCCCAGAACGAGCAGTACTTC
TRBV2,TRBJ2-2,13,NA,TRBD1,CASSGQGNGELFF,TGTGCCAGCAGCGGACAGGGTAATGGGGAGCTGTTTTTT
TRBV5-1,TRBJ2-1,15,NA,NA,CASSLVQQKLNEQFF,TGCGCCAGCAGCTTGGTACAGCAAAAACTCAATGAGCAGTTCTTC
TRBV18,TRBJ2-2,14,once,NA,CASSPRANTGELFF,TGTGCCAGCTCACCCCGAGCGAACACCGGGGAGCTGTTTTTT
TRBV5-4,TRBJ1-6,12,NA,NA,CASSLPGSPLHF,TGTGCCAGCAGCTTGCCGGGGTCACCCCTCCACTTT
TRBV11-2,TRBJ2-7,12,NA,NA,CASSSQPYEQYF,TGTGCCAGCAGCTCTCAGCCCTACGAGCAGTACTTC
TRBV6-4,TRBJ2-1,14,few,NA,CASSDSSSSGEQFF,TGTGCCAGCAGTGACTCGAGCTCAAGCGGGGAGCAGTTCTTC
TRBV7-2,TRBJ1-3,16,NA,NA,CASSPGSPRSGNTIYF,TGTGCCAGCAGCCCAGGCAGCCCTCGCTCTGGAAACACCATATATTTT
TRBV29-1,TRBJ1-1,13,NA,TRBD1,CSVAHGQDTEAFF,TGCAGCGTTGCCCACGGACAGGACACTGAAGCTTTCTTT
TRBV10-3,TRBJ2-5,13,NA,TRBD2,CATAGGTQETQYF,TGTGCCACCGCGGGGGGGACCCAAGAGACCCAGTACTTC
TRBV5-1,TRBJ2-4,15,once,TRBD1,CASSLGTGGRNIQYF,TGCGCCAGCAGCTTGGGAACAGGGGGCAGAAACATTCAGTACTTC
TRBV5-8,TRBJ2-7,14,NA,NA,CASNRGGDGYEQYF,TGTGCCAGCAACCGAGGGGGAGATGGCTACGAGCAGTACTTC
TRBV12-5,TRBJ2-1,15,NA,NA,CASGFVGSSYNEQFF,TGTGCTAGTGGTTTCGTGGGGTCCTCCTACAATGAGCAGTTCTTC
TRBV9,TRBJ2-1,15,NA,NA,CASSVGGNPNGEQFF,TGTGCCAGCAGCGTAGGTGGGAACCCTAATGGTGAGCAGTTCTTC
TRBV11-2,TRBJ2-1,14,NA,NA,CASSFSTRRDEQFF,TGTGCCAGCAGCTTTTCCACTAGGAGGGATGAGCAGTTCTTC
TRBV28,TRBJ2-7,13,NA,TRBD1,CASSLGQVGLQYF,TGTGCCAGCAGTTTGGGACAGGTCGGGTTGCAGTACTTC
TRBV30,TRBJ2-3,15,NA,TRBD2,CASLGAGEVTDTQYF,TGTGCCTCCCTAGGGGCGGGAGAGGTCACAGATACGCAGTATTTT
TRBV18,TRBJ1-2,14,NA,TRBD1,CASSPGQGLYGYTF,TGTGCCAGCTCACCGGGACAGGGCCTTTATGGCTACACCTTC
TRBV28,TRBJ2-3,13,NA,NA,CASSFVGADTQYF,TGTGCCAGCAGTTTTGTGGGGGCAGATACGCAGTATTTT
TRBV7-8,TRBJ2-1,11,medium-sized,NA,CASSPYNEQFF,TGTGCCAGCAGCCCCTACAATGAGCAGTTCTTC
TRBV9,TRBJ2-7,12,large,NA,CASSPPLGEQYF,TGTGCCAGCAGCCCCCCACTAGGCGAGCAGTACTTC
TRBV2,TRBJ1-4,14,once,NA,CASRALETNEKLFF,TGTGCCAGCAGGGCCTTGGAGACTAATGAAAAACTGTTTTTT
TRBV28,TRBJ1-2,14,NA,NA,CASRYLDSPYGYTF,TGTGCCAGCAGATATTTAGACAGCCCCTATGGCTACACCTTC
TRBV7-8,TRBJ1-1,12,NA,NA,CASSFLMTEAFF,TGTGCCAGCAGCTTTTTAATGACTGAAGCTTTCTTT
TRBV5-1,TRBJ1-4,14,once,NA,CASARSGGDEKLFF,TGCGCCAGCGCAAGGTCGGGGGGTGATGAAAAACTGTTTTTT
TRBV21-1,TRBJ2-7,13,NA,NA,CASRELGGNEQYF,TGTGCCAGCAGGGAACTAGGAGGCAACGAGCAGTACTTC
TRBV18,TRBJ2-1,17,few,TRBD2,CASSPRYAGGSADEQFF,TGTGCCAGCTCACCACGGTATGCGGGAGGAAGTGCGGATGAGCAGTTCTTC
TRBV30,TRBJ1-2,12,once,NA,CAWRDRGRGYTF,TGTGCCTGGAGGGACCGGGGGAGAGGCTACACCTTC
TRBV11-3,TRBJ2-7,13,NA,NA,CASSLRGGYEQYF,TGTGCCAGCAGCTTAAGAGGGGGCTACGAGCAGTACTTC
TRBV5-6,TRBJ2-3,15,NA,TRBD2,CASSMGLASTDTQYF,TGTGCCAGCAGCATGGGACTAGCTAGCACAGATACGCAGTATTTT
TRBV28,TRBJ2-7,15,NA,NA,CASSPSGRLSHEQYF,TGTGCCAGCAGTCCCTCTGGACGGTTATCTCACGAGCAGTACTTC
TRBV6-5,TRBJ1-2,13,NA,TRBD1,CASSSSGGFGYTF,TGTGCCAGCAGTTCGTCAGGGGGCTTTGGCTACACCTTC
TRBV5-1,TRBJ2-3,15,NA,TRBD1,CASSAGDRGTDTQYF,TGCGCCAGCAGCGCCGGGGACAGGGGCACAGATACGCAGTATTTT
TRBV5-1,TRBJ2-1,15,NA,TRBD2,CASSLEGLALGEQFF,TGCGCCAGCAGCTTGGAGGGACTAGCTCTTGGTGAGCAGTTCTTC
TRBV20-1,TRBJ2-1,11,NA,NA,CSASRHNEQFF,TGCAGTGCTAGTCGACACAATGAGCAGTTCTTC
TRBV4-2,TRBJ2-2,15,NA,NA,CASSQTGTNTGELFF,TGTGCCAGCAGCCAGACCGGGACCAACACCGGGGAGCTGTTTTTT
TRBV4-1,TRBJ2-2,16,NA,TRBD1,CASSQEGQGVTGELFF,TGCGCCAGCAGCCAAGAAGGACAGGGGGTCACCGGGGAGCTGTTTTTT
TRBV19,TRBJ2-2,14,NA,TRBD2,CASISGSSVGELFF,TGTGCCAGTATTAGCGGGAGTTCGGTCGGGGAGCTGTTTTTT